This T cell receptor beta chain is drawn from a study of response to subunit inactivated influenza vaccine. A single record per CDR3 protein comes from TCRdb applying MiXCR to the RT-PCR reads. The table shows about 500,000 distinct CDR3 sequences, with about 15% occurring only once. The CDR3 is 17 amino acids. Trimming took 0 bases from V and 2 from J, leaving 18 bases between them. The V gene's germline CDR1 is SGHNT and CDR2 YYREEE (reference sequence). In this sample, this clonotype turned up a few times. This chain links TRBV5-4 with TRBJ2-7; D gene unclear. Specimen: CD4+ T cells sorted from PBMCs, collected roughly 24 months after vaccination. The origin of this receptor is a man between 45 and 75 years old who received an inactivated influenza vaccine. CDR3 in amino acids: CASSLGNPDKFAYEQYF. Written as DNA, the CDR3 is TGTGCCAGCAGCTTGGGTAATCCAGACAAATTTGCCTACGAGCAGTACTTC.